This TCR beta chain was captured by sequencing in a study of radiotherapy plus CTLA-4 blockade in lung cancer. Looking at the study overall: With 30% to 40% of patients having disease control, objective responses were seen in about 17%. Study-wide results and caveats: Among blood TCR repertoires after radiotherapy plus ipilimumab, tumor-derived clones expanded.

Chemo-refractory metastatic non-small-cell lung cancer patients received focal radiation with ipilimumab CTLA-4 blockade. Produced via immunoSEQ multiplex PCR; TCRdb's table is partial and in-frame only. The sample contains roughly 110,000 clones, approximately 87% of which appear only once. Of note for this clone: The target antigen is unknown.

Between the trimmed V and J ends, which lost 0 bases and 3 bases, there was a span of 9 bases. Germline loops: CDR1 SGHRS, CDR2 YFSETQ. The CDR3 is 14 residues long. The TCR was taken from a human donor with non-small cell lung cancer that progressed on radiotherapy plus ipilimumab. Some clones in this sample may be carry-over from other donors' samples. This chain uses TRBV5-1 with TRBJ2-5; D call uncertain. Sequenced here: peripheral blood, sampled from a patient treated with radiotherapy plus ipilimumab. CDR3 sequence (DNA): TGCGCCAGCAGCTTGGGCTGGTTCGAAGAGACCCAGTACTTC. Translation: CASSLGWFEETQYF.